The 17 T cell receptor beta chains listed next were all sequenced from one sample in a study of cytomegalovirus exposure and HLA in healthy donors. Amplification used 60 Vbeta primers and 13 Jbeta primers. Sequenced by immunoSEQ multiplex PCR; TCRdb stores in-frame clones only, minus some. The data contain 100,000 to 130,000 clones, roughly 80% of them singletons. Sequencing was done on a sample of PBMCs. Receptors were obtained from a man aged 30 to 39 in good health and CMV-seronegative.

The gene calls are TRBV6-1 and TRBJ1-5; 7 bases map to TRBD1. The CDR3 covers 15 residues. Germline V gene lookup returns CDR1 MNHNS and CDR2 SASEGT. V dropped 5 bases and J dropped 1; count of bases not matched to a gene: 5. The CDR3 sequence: CASSPGTDSNQPQHF. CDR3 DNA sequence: TGTGCCAGCAGTCCCGGGACAGACAGCAATCAGCCCCAGCATTTT.

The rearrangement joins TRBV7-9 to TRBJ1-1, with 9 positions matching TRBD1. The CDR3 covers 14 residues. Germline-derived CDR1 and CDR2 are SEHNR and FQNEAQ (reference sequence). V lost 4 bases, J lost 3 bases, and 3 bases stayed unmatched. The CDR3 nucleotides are TGTGCCAGCAGCTCCCGGACAGGGGACACTGAAGCTTTCTTT. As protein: CASSSRTGDTEAFF.

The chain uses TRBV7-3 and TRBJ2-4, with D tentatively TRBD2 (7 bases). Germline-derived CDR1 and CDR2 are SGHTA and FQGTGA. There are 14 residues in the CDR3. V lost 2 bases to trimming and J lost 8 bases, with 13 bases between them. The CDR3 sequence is CASSLGGASDIQYF. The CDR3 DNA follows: TGTGCCAGCAGCTTAGGGGGGGCCTCAGACATTCAGTACTTC.

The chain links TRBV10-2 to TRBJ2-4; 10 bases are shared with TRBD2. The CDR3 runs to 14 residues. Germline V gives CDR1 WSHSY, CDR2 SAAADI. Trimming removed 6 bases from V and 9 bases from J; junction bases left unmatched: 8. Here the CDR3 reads CASRGSSGGGIQYF. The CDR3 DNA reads TGCGCCAGCAGAGGATCGAGCGGGGGGGGCATTCAGTACTTC.

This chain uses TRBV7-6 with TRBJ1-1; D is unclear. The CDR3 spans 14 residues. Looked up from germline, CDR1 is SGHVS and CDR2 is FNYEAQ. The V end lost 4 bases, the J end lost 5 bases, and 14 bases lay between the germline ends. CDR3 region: CASSSEAAVTEAFF. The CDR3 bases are TGTGCCAGCAGCTCTGAGGCGGCGGTAACTGAAGCTTTCTTT. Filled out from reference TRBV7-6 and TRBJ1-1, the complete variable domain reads GAGVSQSPRYKVTKRGQDVALRCDPISGHVSLYWYRQALGQGPEFLTYFNYEAQQDKSGLPNDRFSAERPEGSISTLTIQRTEQRDSAMYRCASSSEAAVTEAFFGQGTRLTVV.

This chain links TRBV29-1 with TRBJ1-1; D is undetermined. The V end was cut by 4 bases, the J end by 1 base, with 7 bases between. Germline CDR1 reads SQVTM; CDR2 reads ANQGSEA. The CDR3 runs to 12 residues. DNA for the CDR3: TGCAGCGTTGCGGCAGGGAACACTGAAGCTTTCTTT. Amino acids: CSVAAGNTEAFF. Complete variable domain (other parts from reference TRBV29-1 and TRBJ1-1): SAVISQKPSRDICQRGTSLTIQCQVDSQVTMMFWYRQQPGQSLTLIATANQGSEATYESGFVIDKFPISRPNLTFSTLTVSNMSPEDSSIYLCSVAAGNTEAFFGQGTRLTVV.

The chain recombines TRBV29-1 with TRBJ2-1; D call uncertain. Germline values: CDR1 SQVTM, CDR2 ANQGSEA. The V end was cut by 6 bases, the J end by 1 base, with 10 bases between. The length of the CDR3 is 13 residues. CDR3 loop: CSVTFESYNEQFF. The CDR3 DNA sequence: TGCAGCGTCACCTTCGAGTCCTACAATGAGCAGTTCTTC.

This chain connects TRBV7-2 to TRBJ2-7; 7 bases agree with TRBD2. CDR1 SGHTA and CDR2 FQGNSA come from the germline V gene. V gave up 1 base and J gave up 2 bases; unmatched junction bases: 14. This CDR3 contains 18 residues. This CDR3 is CASSLGGGPRHWTYEQYF. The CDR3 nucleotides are TGTGCCAGCAGCTTAGGGGGGGGACCCCGCCATTGGACCTACGAGCAGTACTTC.

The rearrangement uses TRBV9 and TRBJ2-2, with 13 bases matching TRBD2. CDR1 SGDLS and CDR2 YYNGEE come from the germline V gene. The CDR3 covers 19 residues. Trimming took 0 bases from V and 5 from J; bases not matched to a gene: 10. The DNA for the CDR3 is TGTGCCAGCAGCGTAGGGGGGACTAGCGGGAAGCTAGGGACCGGGGAGCTGTTTTTT. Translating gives CASSVGGTSGKLGTGELFF.

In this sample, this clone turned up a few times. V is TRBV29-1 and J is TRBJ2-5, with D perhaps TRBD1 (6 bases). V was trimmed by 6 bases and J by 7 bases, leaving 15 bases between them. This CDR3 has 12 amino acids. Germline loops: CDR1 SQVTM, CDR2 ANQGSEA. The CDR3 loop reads CSVKGQEMTQYF. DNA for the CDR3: TGCAGCGTAAAGGGACAAGAAATGACCCAGTACTTC.

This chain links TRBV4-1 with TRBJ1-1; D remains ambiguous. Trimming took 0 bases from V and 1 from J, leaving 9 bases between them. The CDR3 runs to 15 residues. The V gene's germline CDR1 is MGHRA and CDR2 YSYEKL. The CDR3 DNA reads TGCGCCAGCAGCCAAGAGGCGGGTAGGAACACTGAAGCTTTCTTT. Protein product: CASSQEAGRNTEAFF.

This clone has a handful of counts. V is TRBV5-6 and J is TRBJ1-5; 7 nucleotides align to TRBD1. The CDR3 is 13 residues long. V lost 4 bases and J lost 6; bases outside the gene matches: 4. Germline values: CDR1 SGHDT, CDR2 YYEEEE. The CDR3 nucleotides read TGTGCCAGCAGCCTCAGGGGGGCTCAGCCCCAGCATTTT. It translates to CASSLRGAQPQHF.

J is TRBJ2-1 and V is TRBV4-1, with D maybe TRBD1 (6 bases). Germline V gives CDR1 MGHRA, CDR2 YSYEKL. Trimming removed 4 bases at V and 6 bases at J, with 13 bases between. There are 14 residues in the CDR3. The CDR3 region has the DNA TGCGCCAGCAGCCTCCCCGGGACACTCAATGAGCAGTTCTTC. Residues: CASSLPGTLNEQFF.

The CDR3 sequence: CASSPRQGLKTQYF. The CDR3 nucleotides are TGCGCCAGCAGCCCCCGACAGGGTTTGAAGACCCAGTACTTC. This sequence joins TRBV5-1 and TRBJ2-5, with 7 bases fitting TRBD1. V shed 4 bases and J 6 bases; nucleotides not matched to a gene: 9. The CDR3 has 14 residues. The V gene's germline CDR1 is SGHRS and CDR2 YFSETQ. The whole variable domain, filled in from reference TRBV5-1 and TRBJ2-5, reads KAGVTQTPRYLIKTRGQQVTLSCSPISGHRSVSWYQQTPGQGLQFLFEYFSETQRNKGNFPGRFSGRQFSNSRSEMNVSTLELGDSALYLCASSPRQGLKTQYFGPGTRLLVL.

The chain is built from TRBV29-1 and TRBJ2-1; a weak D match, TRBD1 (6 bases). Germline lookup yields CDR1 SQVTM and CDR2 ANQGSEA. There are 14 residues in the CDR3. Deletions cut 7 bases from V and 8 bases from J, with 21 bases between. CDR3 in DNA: TGCAGCGCCCTTTTGGCAGGGGTTTTGGATGAGCAGTTCTTC. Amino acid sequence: CSALLAGVLDEQFF.

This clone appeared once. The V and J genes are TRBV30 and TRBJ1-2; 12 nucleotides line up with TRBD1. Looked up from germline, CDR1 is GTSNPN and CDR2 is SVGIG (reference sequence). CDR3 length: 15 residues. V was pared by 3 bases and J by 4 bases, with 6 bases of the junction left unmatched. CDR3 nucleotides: TGTGCCTGGAGAGCCCGGGACAGGGGGCCCTATGGCTACACCTTC. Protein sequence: CAWRARDRGPYGYTF.

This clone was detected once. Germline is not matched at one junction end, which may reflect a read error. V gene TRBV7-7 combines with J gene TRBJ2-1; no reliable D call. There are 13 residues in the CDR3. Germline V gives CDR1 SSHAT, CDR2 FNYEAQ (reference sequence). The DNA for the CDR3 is TGTGCTAGCAGCTTAGGTTATCTCAATGAGCAGTTCTTC. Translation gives CASSLGYLNEQFF.